This T cell receptor beta chain was identified during a study of CD8+ T cells in alopecia areata. In this sample, this clone turned up a few times. Sequencing templates came from extracted RNA that was reverse transcribed into cDNA. Some clones are missing from TCRdb's copy, which holds only in-frame ones; the method was immunoSEQ multiplex PCR. The table shows about 23,000 clones, with around 56% occurring only once. Germline-derived CDR1 and CDR2 are MNHEY and SVGAGI. The CDR3 sequence is 15 residues long. Trimming left V 0 bases short and J 4 bases short, with 12 bases between. Input material: NKG2D-high CD8+ T cells sorted from blood. V gene TRBV6-5 combines with J gene TRBJ1-1; D possibly corresponds to TRBD1 (5 bases). This clonotype originated in a human donor with alopecia areata. CDR3 nucleotides: TGTGCCAGCAGTTACTCGGAGGGGTTGCGCACTGAAGCTTTCTTT. It encodes CASSYSEGLRTEAFF.